These T cell receptor beta chains were read from a single sample in a study of T cell responses to AZD1222 COVID-19 vaccine. Clones were sequenced by immunoSEQ multiplex PCR, and TCRdb holds only the in-frame ones, with some missing. Here the sample spans tens of thousands of clones, roughly 85% being singletons. Sequencing was performed on peripheral blood, taken 28 days after the second AZD1222 dose. All receptors derive from an adult who received the AZD1222 COVID-19 vaccine. The CDR3 runs from the conserved cysteine through the conserved F or W. Each record gives: CDR3 DNA, CDR3 protein, D gene, clone size, V gene, CDR3 length, J gene. The D gene is left open where the match is weak. Clone sizes are given selectively: once, few, many, or a class where the clone is expanded.

DNA: TGTGCCAGCAGCCCCCTAGCGGGGGCCAGCACAGATACGCAGTATTTT
CDR3: CASSPLAGASTDTQYF
D: TRBD2
size: NA
V: TRBV3-1/TRBV3-2
length: 16
J: TRBJ2-3

DNA: TGTGCCAGCAGCTCAGTCACAGATACGCAGTATTTT
CDR3: CASSSVTDTQYF
D: NA
size: NA
V: TRBV5-4
length: 12
J: TRBJ2-3

DNA: TGTGCCAGCAGCTTGACAGTCAACACTGAAGCTTTCTTT
CDR3: CASSLTVNTEAFF
D: NA
size: NA
V: TRBV5-6
length: 13
J: TRBJ1-1

DNA: TGTGCCAGTAGTCAGGGATGGGCCACTGAAGCTTTCTTT
CDR3: CASSQGWATEAFF
D: NA
size: NA
V: TRBV19
length: 13
J: TRBJ1-1

DNA: TGCGCCAGCAGCCCAGGACAGGGAAACTATGGCTACACCTTC
CDR3: CASSPGQGNYGYTF
D: TRBD1
size: NA
V: TRBV5-1
length: 14
J: TRBJ1-2

DNA: TGTGCCAGCAGCTTTAGCGGGGTAGTGGATACGCAGTATTTT
CDR3: CASSFSGVVDTQYF
D: TRBD2
size: NA
V: TRBV5-6
length: 14
J: TRBJ2-3

DNA: TGTGCCAGCAGTTATATTTTCGAGCAGTACTTC
CDR3: CASSYIFEQYF
D: NA
size: NA
V: TRBV6-2/TRBV6-3
length: 11
J: TRBJ2-7

DNA: TGTGCCAGCAGCCAGGGGCCGAACACCGGGGAGCTGTTTTTT
CDR3: CASSQGPNTGELFF
D: NA
size: NA
V: TRBV5-4
length: 14
J: TRBJ2-2

DNA: TGTGCCAGCAGTTCCCAACCGGCGGTGAACACTGAAGCTTTCTTT
CDR3: CASSSQPAVNTEAFF
D: NA
size: NA
V: TRBV6-5
length: 15
J: TRBJ1-1

DNA: TGTGCCAGCAGCCAAAGTACTAGCGGCCAAGAGACCCAGTACTTC
CDR3: CASSQSTSGQETQYF
D: TRBD2
size: NA
V: TRBV4-2
length: 15
J: TRBJ2-5

DNA: TGTGCCAGTAGTAGGGACAGGGGATCAGCCTATGGCTACACCTTC
CDR3: CASSRDRGSAYGYTF
D: TRBD1
size: NA
V: TRBV19
length: 15
J: TRBJ1-2

DNA: TGCGCCAGCAGCGGATTTCAGGGAAACACTGAAGCTTTCTTT
CDR3: CASSGFQGNTEAFF
D: NA
size: NA
V: TRBV5-1
length: 14
J: TRBJ1-1

DNA: TGTGCCAGCAGCTTAAAGGTCCCTGGGTCACCCCTCCACTTT
CDR3: CASSLKVPGSPLHF
D: NA
size: NA
V: TRBV5-4
length: 14
J: TRBJ1-6

DNA: TGTGCTAGTGGTTACGTGATGAACACTGAAGCTTTCTTT
CDR3: CASGYVMNTEAFF
D: NA
size: NA
V: TRBV12-5
length: 13
J: TRBJ1-1

DNA: TGTGCCAGCGAGCAGACCCCTGGAAACACCATATATTTT
CDR3: CASEQTPGNTIYF
D: NA
size: NA
V: TRBV6-5
length: 13
J: TRBJ1-3

DNA: TGTGCCAGCAGCTTACAAGCGGGGGGGTTGAGGGAGACCCAGTACTTC
CDR3: CASSLQAGGLRETQYF
D: TRBD2
size: once
V: TRBV7-6
length: 16
J: TRBJ2-5

DNA: TGTGCCAGCAGCTTCGGGGGCTTGAGCGAGCAGTACTTC
CDR3: CASSFGGLSEQYF
D: NA
size: NA
V: TRBV5-4
length: 13
J: TRBJ2-7

DNA: TGTGCCAGCAGTGGATGGACAGGGAGCTCCTATAATTCACCCCTCCACTTT
CDR3: CASSGWTGSSYNSPLHF
D: TRBD1
size: NA
V: TRBV25-1
length: 17
J: TRBJ1-6

DNA: TGTGCCAGCAGTTTACAGGGGCCGGGAGGCTACACCTTC
CDR3: CASSLQGPGGYTF
D: NA
size: NA
V: TRBV28
length: 13
J: TRBJ1-2

DNA: TGTGCCAGCAGTTTAATCTACACTGAAGCTTTCTTT
CDR3: CASSLIYTEAFF
D: NA
size: NA
V: TRBV12-3/TRBV12-4
length: 12
J: TRBJ1-1

DNA: TGTGCCAGCAGGAAACAGGGGGCCCACGAGCAGTACTTC
CDR3: CASRKQGAHEQYF
D: TRBD1
size: NA
V: TRBV28
length: 13
J: TRBJ2-7

DNA: TGTGCCAGCAGTCCACCTCACGGACAGGGTCTAGTTGGCTACACCTTC
CDR3: CASSPPHGQGLVGYTF
D: TRBD1
size: once
V: TRBV28
length: 16
J: TRBJ1-2

DNA: TGTGCTAGTGGTTTGGACGGACCTACAGATACGCAGTATTTT
CDR3: CASGLDGPTDTQYF
D: NA
size: NA
V: TRBV12-5
length: 14
J: TRBJ2-3

DNA: TGCGCCAGCAGCTTGAGGGGTTCCTACGAGCAGTACTTC
CDR3: CASSLRGSYEQYF
D: NA
size: NA
V: TRBV5-1
length: 13
J: TRBJ2-7

DNA: TGCGCCAGCAGCCTGCTGATCTTTAGGGGCACAGATACGCAGTATTTT
CDR3: CASSLLIFRGTDTQYF
D: NA
size: NA
V: TRBV5-1
length: 16
J: TRBJ2-3

DNA: TGTGCCATCAGTGATAACAGGGGGCCGGCAGCTTTCTTT
CDR3: CAISDNRGPAAFF
D: TRBD1
size: NA
V: TRBV10-3
length: 13
J: TRBJ1-1

DNA: TGTGCCAGTAGGAACTCAGCGGGAAACACCATATATTTT
CDR3: CASRNSAGNTIYF
D: NA
size: few
V: TRBV19
length: 13
J: TRBJ1-3

DNA: TGTGCCAGCAGTACCCCTACCCAAATCACTGAAGCTTTCTTT
CDR3: CASSTPTQITEAFF
D: NA
size: NA
V: TRBV6-2/TRBV6-3
length: 14
J: TRBJ1-1

DNA: TGTGCCAGCAGCCCAATCGGGACATCCGGGGAGCTGTTTTTT
CDR3: CASSPIGTSGELFF
D: NA
size: NA
V: TRBV3-1/TRBV3-2
length: 14
J: TRBJ2-2

DNA: TGCAGCATTCTGGAGGGTATCGGAGGAGCTTTCTTT
CDR3: CSILEGIGGAFF
D: NA
size: NA
V: TRBV29-1
length: 12
J: TRBJ1-1

DNA: TGTGCCAACAGGGGGCACGTGAACACTGAAGCTTTCTTT
CDR3: CANRGHVNTEAFF
D: TRBD1
size: NA
V: TRBV9
length: 13
J: TRBJ1-1

DNA: TGCAGCGTTGATAGCCGTATCTCTATGGATACGCAGTATTTT
CDR3: CSVDSRISMDTQYF
D: NA
size: NA
V: TRBV29-1
length: 14
J: TRBJ2-3

DNA: TGCGCCAGCAGCGCTTCGACAGGGAGTATGGTAGGCGAGCAGTACTTC
CDR3: CASSASTGSMVGEQYF
D: TRBD1
size: NA
V: TRBV5-1
length: 16
J: TRBJ2-7

DNA: TGTGCCATCAGTGAGTCAATAACATCTACAGATACGCAGTATTTT
CDR3: CAISESITSTDTQYF
D: NA
size: NA
V: TRBV10-3
length: 15
J: TRBJ2-3

DNA: TGCGCCAGCAGCCAAGATTCCCGGGGGGGCCCGAACACTGAAGCTTTCTTT
CDR3: CASSQDSRGGPNTEAFF
D: NA
size: NA
V: TRBV4-3
length: 17
J: TRBJ1-1

DNA: TGCAGCGTTCGTCGGGGACAAACGAACACTGAAGCTTTCTTT
CDR3: CSVRRGQTNTEAFF
D: NA
size: NA
V: TRBV29-1
length: 14
J: TRBJ1-1

DNA: TGTGCCAGCAGCTTAGGCCCGGGAGGAAACACCATATATTTT
CDR3: CASSLGPGGNTIYF
D: NA
size: NA
V: TRBV11-2
length: 14
J: TRBJ1-3

DNA: TGTGCCAGCAGCCAAGGGGAATACGAGCAGTACTTC
CDR3: CASSQGEYEQYF
D: NA
size: NA
V: TRBV3-1/TRBV3-2
length: 12
J: TRBJ2-7

DNA: TGTGCCAGCAGTTACTCTGCAGTCTCCTACGAGCAGTACTTC
CDR3: CASSYSAVSYEQYF
D: NA
size: NA
V: TRBV6-5
length: 14
J: TRBJ2-7

DNA: TGTGCCAGCAGCCAAAGTGGGGGCACCGGGGAGCTGTTTTTT
CDR3: CASSQSGGTGELFF
D: NA
size: NA
V: TRBV7-2
length: 14
J: TRBJ2-2

DNA: TGTGCCAGCCTCAGGGGCTGGTTCACTGAAGCTTTCTTT
CDR3: CASLRGWFTEAFF
D: NA
size: few
V: TRBV12-3/TRBV12-4
length: 13
J: TRBJ1-1

DNA: TGCGCCAGCAGCCAAGATACAGCCTCTGGAAACACCATATATTTT
CDR3: CASSQDTASGNTIYF
D: NA
size: NA
V: TRBV4-3
length: 15
J: TRBJ1-3

DNA: TGTGCCAGCAGCTTAGCCGGGACTAGCAACAATGAGCAGTTCTTC
CDR3: CASSLAGTSNNEQFF
D: TRBD2
size: NA
V: TRBV7-9
length: 15
J: TRBJ2-1

DNA: TGTGCTAGTGGTACCGGGACAGTGCCAGATACGCAGTATTTT
CDR3: CASGTGTVPDTQYF
D: TRBD1
size: NA
V: TRBV12-5
length: 14
J: TRBJ2-3

DNA: TGTGCCAGCTCTCATGGAGGAAGGGTGATGGATCAGCCCCAGCATTTT
CDR3: CASSHGGRVMDQPQHF
D: NA
size: once
V: TRBV21-1
length: 16
J: TRBJ1-5

DNA: TGTGCCAGCAGTGAGCTAACAGCCGGGACAGGGGTTCAGCCCCAGCATTTT
CDR3: CASSELTAGTGVQPQHF
D: TRBD1
size: NA
V: TRBV6-1
length: 17
J: TRBJ1-5

DNA: TGTGCCACCAGCAGAGCTCCAGGGGCAAAGCCCCAGCATTTT
CDR3: CATSRAPGAKPQHF
D: NA
size: NA
V: TRBV15
length: 14
J: TRBJ1-5

DNA: TGTGCCAGCAGTTTATCACCAGGGGTGGGAAACTACGAGCAGTACTTC
CDR3: CASSLSPGVGNYEQYF
D: NA
size: once
V: TRBV28
length: 16
J: TRBJ2-7

DNA: TGTGCCAGCACCACAGGGGGCGATGAGCAGTTCTTC
CDR3: CASTTGGDEQFF
D: TRBD1
size: NA
V: TRBV2
length: 12
J: TRBJ2-1

DNA: TGCGCCAGCAGCCAGGGACTAGCGGCCTCCTACAATGAGCAGTTCTTC
CDR3: CASSQGLAASYNEQFF
D: TRBD2
size: NA
V: TRBV4-3
length: 16
J: TRBJ2-1

DNA: TGTGCCAGCAGCCAATCCGTCCAGCCACCCCAGCATTTT
CDR3: CASSQSVQPPQHF
D: NA
size: NA
V: TRBV3-1/TRBV3-2
length: 13
J: TRBJ1-5

DNA: TGTGCCAGTAGTATAGGACAGGCTTTCAATCAGCCCCAGCATTTT
CDR3: CASSIGQAFNQPQHF
D: NA
size: NA
V: TRBV19
length: 15
J: TRBJ1-5

DNA: TGTGCCAGCAGCCGTGAAGGACAGTTTTCACCCCTCCACTTT
CDR3: CASSREGQFSPLHF
D: NA
size: NA
V: TRBV6-5
length: 14
J: TRBJ1-6

DNA: TGTGCCAGCAGCCGATCCGGGACAGGGCTGGGCTATGGCTACACCTTC
CDR3: CASSRSGTGLGYGYTF
D: TRBD1
size: NA
V: TRBV5-4
length: 16
J: TRBJ1-2